This T cell receptor (beta chain) was retrieved from a study of blood T cell repertoires in COVID-19. V lost 6 bases, J lost 6 bases, and 15 bases lay in between. The germline V gene has CDR1 MNHEY and CDR2 SVGAGI. This CDR3 region has 13 residues. Clones were sequenced by immunoSEQ multiplex PCR, and TCRdb holds only the in-frame ones, with some missing. The sample includes around 250,000 clones, 84% of them seen just once. The chain couples TRBV6-5 to TRBJ2-7, with a tentative D call TRBD1 (5 bases). The sequenced sample was peripheral blood. The clonotype originates from a woman in her thirties or forties who had recovered from COVID-19. The CDR3 DNA sequence: TGTGCCAGCAGAAATAGGGGCTATGTCGAGCAGTACTTC. Translated: CASRNRGYVEQYF.